This T cell receptor beta chain was profiled in a study of Tregs in tolerant kidney transplant recipients. General study findings and limits: Biological reproducibility was not directly addressed, but technical replication error appeared minimal. Findings come from small patient numbers and require larger validation. Tregs expanded with activated donor B cells seemed most donor-specific.

In germline, CDR1 is MNHEY, CDR2 SVGAGI. This CDR3 has 13 amino acids. Trimming took 2 bases from V and 10 from J; bases not matched to a gene: 4. Unstimulated regulatory T cells (CD4+CD25+CD127-), CD4+CD25- non-regulatory cells, CD4 and CD8 cells were FACS-sorted from thawed PBMCs. Regarding this clone: Its antigen is as yet unknown.

Assay used: immunoSEQ multiplex PCR; TCRdb lists only in-frame clones, some missing. The repertoire holds about 240,000 clones, with roughly four fifths as singletons. The chain employs TRBV6-5 and TRBJ2-1; 8 bases agree with TRBD1. The origin of this receptor is a human donor in good health. The source material was CD4+ T cells from blood. The CDR3 nucleotides are TGTGCCAGCAGTTACCCTGGGACAGGAGAGCAGTTCTTC. Amino acid sequence: CASSYPGTGEQFF.